The clone carrying this T cell receptor (beta chain) was picked up one time. The germline gives CDR1 LGHDT, CDR2 YNNKEL (reference sequence). The CDR3 has 17 residues. The V segment lost 1 base and the J segment 2 bases; nucleotides outside the gene matches: 8. The table came from immunoSEQ multiplex PCR; TCRdb's copy has only in-frame clones and leaves some out. The profile shows 40,000 to 55,000 clones, 82% of them singletons. This sample is drawn from a study of blood T cell repertoires in COVID-19. On the study more broadly: Collection of acute and convalescent COVID-19 samples took place in the United States, Italy and Spain.

The chain is built from TRBV3-1 (or the pseudogene TRBV3-2) and TRBJ2-5, with 9 nucleotides matching TRBD2. The clonotype originates from a human donor in a cohort sampled during active COVID-19. The source material was peripheral blood. For the CDR3, the DNA is TGTGCCAGCAGCCAAGTCTTCAGCGGGAGGACTCAAGAGACCCAGTACTTC. It encodes CASSQVFSGRTQETQYF.